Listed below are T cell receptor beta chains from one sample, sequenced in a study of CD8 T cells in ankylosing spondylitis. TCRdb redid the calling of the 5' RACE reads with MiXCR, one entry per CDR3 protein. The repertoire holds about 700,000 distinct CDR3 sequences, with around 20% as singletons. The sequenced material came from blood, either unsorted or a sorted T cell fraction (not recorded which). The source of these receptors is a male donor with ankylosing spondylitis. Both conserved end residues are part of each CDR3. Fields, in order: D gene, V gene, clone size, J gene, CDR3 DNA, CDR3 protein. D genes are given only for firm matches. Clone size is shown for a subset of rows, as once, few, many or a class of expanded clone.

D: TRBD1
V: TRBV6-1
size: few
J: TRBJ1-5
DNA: TGTGCCAGCAGTACACACAGGGGGACAAATCAGCCCCAGCATTTT
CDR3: CASSTHRGTNQPQHF

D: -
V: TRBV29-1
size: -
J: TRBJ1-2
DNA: TGCAGCGTTGGTGTGGGGGCACCCAGCGGCTACACCTTC
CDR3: CSVGVGAPSGYTF

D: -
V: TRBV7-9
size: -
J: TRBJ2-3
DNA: TGTGCCAGCAGCACCGGGACGACCACTACAGATACGCAGTATTTT
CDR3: CASSTGTTTTDTQYF

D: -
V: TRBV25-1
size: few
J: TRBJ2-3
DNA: TGTGCCAGCAGTGAACCGGGGGCGCGGGGAGATACGCAGTATTTT
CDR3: CASSEPGARGDTQYF

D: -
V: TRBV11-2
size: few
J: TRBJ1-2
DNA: TGTGCCAGCAGCTCCCTGGGGCACCCCTATGGCTACACCTTC
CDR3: CASSSLGHPYGYTF

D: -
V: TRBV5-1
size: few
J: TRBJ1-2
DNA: TGCGCCAGCAGCTTAAGGGGGGCTGGTACTGGCTACACCTTC
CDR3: CASSLRGAGTGYTF

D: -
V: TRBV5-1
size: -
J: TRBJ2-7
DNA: TGCGCCAGCAGCGTGACTACAGGGATGATAAAGTACGAGCAGTACTTC
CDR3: CASSVTTGMIKYEQYF

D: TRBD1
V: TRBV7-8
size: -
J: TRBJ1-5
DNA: TGTGCCAGCAGCTCGACAGGGGGCAGGAAATACGGCAATCAGCCCCAGCATTTT
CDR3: CASSSTGGRKYGNQPQHF

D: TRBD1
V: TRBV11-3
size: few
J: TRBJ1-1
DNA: TGTGCCAGCAGCGCCGGACAGGGGGCGATGGGAACTGAAGCTTTCTTT
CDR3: CASSAGQGAMGTEAFF

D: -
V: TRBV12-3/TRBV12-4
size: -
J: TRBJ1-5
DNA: TGTGCCAGCAGTTTTATCGGGGGTTCCAATCAGCCCCAGCATTTT
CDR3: CASSFIGGSNQPQHF

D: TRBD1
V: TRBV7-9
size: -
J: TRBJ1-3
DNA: TGTGCCAGCAGTCAAGGGACAGGGGGCAGGAACACCATATATTTT
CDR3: CASSQGTGGRNTIYF

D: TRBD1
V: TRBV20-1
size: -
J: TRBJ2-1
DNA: TGCAGTGCTAGTCTGGGACAGGACTACAATGAGCAGTTCTTC
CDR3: CSASLGQDYNEQFF

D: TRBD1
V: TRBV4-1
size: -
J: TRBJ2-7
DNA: TGCGCCAGCAGCCTCAGGGGAGGGACAGGGGACTACGAGCAGTACTTC
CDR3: CASSLRGGTGDYEQYF

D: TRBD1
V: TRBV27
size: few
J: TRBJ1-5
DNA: TGTGCCAGCAGTCCGGACAGGGGCCGCAATCAGCCCCAGCATTTT
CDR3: CASSPDRGRNQPQHF

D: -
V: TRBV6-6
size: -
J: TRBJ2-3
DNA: TGTGCCAGCAACACCCCGGCTAGGACAGATACGCAGTATTTT
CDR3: CASNTPARTDTQYF

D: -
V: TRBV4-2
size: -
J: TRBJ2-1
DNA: TGTGCCAGCAGCCAAGAACGAGGGGCCCTAAGCGATGAGCAGTTCTTC
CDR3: CASSQERGALSDEQFF

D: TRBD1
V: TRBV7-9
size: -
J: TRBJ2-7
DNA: TGTGCCAGCAGCTGGGGACAGGGGGCACTCTACGAGCAGTACTTC
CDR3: CASSWGQGALYEQYF

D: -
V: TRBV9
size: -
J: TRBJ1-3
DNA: TGTGCCAGCAGCGTAGGGCCGGGAAACACCATATATTTT
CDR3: CASSVGPGNTIYF

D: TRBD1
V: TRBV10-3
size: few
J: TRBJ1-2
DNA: TGTGCCATCAGCCAAACCGGGCGGGCAGGGGGCATCTATGGCTACACCTTC
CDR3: CAISQTGRAGGIYGYTF

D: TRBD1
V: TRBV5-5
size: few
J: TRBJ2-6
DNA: TGTGCCAGCAGCTTGGTAGGGGACAGCTCTGGGGCCAACGTCCTGACTTTC
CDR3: CASSLVGDSSGANVLTF

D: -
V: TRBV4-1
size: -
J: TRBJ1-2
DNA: TGCGCCAGCAGCCAAGTAGGACGCATAAACTATGGCTACACCTTC
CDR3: CASSQVGRINYGYTF

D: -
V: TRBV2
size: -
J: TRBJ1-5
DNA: TGTGCCAGCAGTTTGAGGTTCCGTCAGCCCCAGCATTTT
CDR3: CASSLRFRQPQHF

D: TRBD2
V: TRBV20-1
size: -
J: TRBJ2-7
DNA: TGCAGTGCACTGGGACTAGCCTTCCACGAGCAGTACTTC
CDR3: CSALGLAFHEQYF

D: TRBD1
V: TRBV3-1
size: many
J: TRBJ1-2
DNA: TGTGCCAGCAGCCGTGGGACAGGGTATGGCTACACCTTC
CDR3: CASSRGTGYGYTF